The T cell receptor (beta chain) described here comes from a study of blood T cell repertoires in COVID-19. Study-wide context: The United States, Italy and Spain supplied acute and convalescent COVID-19 samples. T cells, B-cell-depleted T cells, or PBMCs provided the cDNA or gDNA that served as material.

The trim removed 2 bases at V and 4 bases at J, leaving 5 bases unmatched. The CDR3 covers 14 residues. From germline, CDR1 is MRHNA and CDR2 SNTAGT. Original handling: Nucleated cell counts were estimated from reference gene primer amplification. Repertoires were generated with immunoSEQ multiplex PCR, while TCRdb's copy carries only in-frame clones and drops some. V, J and clone size were drawn from that table, and D and trimming were deduced from the DNA. The sample consists of approximately 50,000 clones, around 83% of them appearing once. The sample consisted of peripheral blood. The TCR sequence derives from a human donor in a cohort sampled during active COVID-19. The rearrangement uses TRBV6-4 and TRBJ2-7; 7 nucleotides match TRBD1. CDR3 nucleotide sequence: TGTGCCAGCAGTGACGGGACAGAAGTATACGAGCAGTACTTC. This codes for CASSDGTEVYEQYF.